Included here is one TCR beta chain sequence, with context. As yet, its antigen is unknown. As for time point: newly diagnosed GD, antithyroid drugs for less than 3 months. RNA isolated from PBMCs was used to make the TCR library. The authors drew 7.5 to 10 milliliters of peripheral blood into EDTA tubes. Germline V gives CDR1 PRHDT, CDR2 FYEKMQ (reference sequence). J gave up 5 bases and V 1 base, and 9 bases lay outside the gene matches. The CDR3 has 16 residues. This record comes from a study of regulatory T cells in long-lasting Graves disease. Libraries of TCR beta came from iRepertoire HTBI primers plus Arm-PCR of CDR3 regions. TCRdb reprocessed the multiplex PCR reads with MiXCR, giving one entry per CDR3 protein. The table lists about 470,000 distinct CDR3 sequences, about 15% of them singletons. Study outcomes and limitations: Owing to a sample size that was small, accuracy may have been reduced.

The same sample was also studied in work on T cells in Graves' hyperthyroidism and ophthalmopathy. From that second work: A lack of ophthalmopathy progression within 18 months defined stable Graves' hyperthyroidism. Most clonotypes expanded in thyroid above 0.001 were likewise present in blood.

The clonotype comes from a woman under 40 with Graves disease. This rearrangement joins TRBV13 to TRBJ2-7; 9 nucleotides match TRBD2. Sequencing used peripheral blood mononuclear cells (PBMCs), obtained at new diagnosis, from a patient treated with antithyroid drugs. The chain's CDR3 is CASSLDGAGGPHEQYF. Here the CDR3 DNA reads TGTGCCAGCAGCTTAGATGGGGCGGGAGGGCCCCACGAGCAGTACTTC.